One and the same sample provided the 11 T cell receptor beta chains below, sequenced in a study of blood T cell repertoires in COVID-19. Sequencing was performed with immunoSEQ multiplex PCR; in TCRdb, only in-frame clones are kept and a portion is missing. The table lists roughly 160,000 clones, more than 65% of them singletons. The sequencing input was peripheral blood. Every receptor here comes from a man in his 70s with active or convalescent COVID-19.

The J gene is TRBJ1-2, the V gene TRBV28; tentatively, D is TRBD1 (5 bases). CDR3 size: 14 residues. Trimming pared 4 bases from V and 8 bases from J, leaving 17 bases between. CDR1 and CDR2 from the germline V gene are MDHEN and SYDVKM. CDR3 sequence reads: CASSSLGQGGGYTF. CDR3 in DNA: TGTGCCAGCAGTTCCTTGGGTCAGGGTGGCGGCTACACCTTC.

CDR3 coding DNA: TGCGCCAGCAGCCAGGGGGCTCCGAACACCGGGGAGCTGTTTTTT. This encodes CASSQGAPNTGELFF. The gene calls are TRBV4-1 and TRBJ2-2; TRBD1 might be the D (6 bases). There are 15 residues in the CDR3. CDR1 and CDR2 from the germline V gene are MGHRA and YSYEKL. Trimming removed 3 bases from V and 0 bases from J, with 8 bases in between.

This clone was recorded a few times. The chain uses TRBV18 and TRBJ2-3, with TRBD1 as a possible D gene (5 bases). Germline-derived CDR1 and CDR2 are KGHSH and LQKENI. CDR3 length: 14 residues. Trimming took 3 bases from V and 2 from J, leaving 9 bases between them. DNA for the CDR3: TGTGCCAGCTCACCGACAGCCTCCACAGATACGCAGTATTTT. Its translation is CASSPTASTDTQYF.

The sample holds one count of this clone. The chain's CDR3 is CASSLKRTNYGYTF. The CDR3 DNA sequence: TGTGCCAGCAGCTTAAAGCGGACGAACTATGGCTACACCTTC. The rearrangement uses TRBV7-3 and TRBJ1-2; D gene ambiguous. The V end lost 1 base, the J end lost 2 bases, and 8 bases lay between the germline ends. Germline V gene lookup returns CDR1 SGHTA and CDR2 FQGTGA. The CDR3 loop spans 14 amino acids. Supplemented by reference TRBV7-3 and TRBJ1-2, the full variable domain reads GAGVSQTPSNKVTEKGKYVELRCDPISGHTALYWYRQSLGQGPEFLIYFQGTGAADDSGLPNDRFFAVRPEGSVSTLKIQRTERGDSAVYLCASSLKRTNYGYTFGSGTRLTVV.

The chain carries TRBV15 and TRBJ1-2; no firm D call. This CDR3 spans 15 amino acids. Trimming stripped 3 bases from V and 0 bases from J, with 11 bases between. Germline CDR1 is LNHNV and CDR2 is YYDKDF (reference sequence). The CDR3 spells CATSSPDKTNYGYTF. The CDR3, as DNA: TGTGCCACCAGCAGTCCCGACAAAACTAACTATGGCTACACCTTC.

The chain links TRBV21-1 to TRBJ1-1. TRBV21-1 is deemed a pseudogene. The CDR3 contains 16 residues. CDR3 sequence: CASSAQGGATNTEAFF. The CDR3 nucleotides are TGTGCCAGCAGCGCCCAGGGCGGGGCGACGAACACTGAAGCTTTCTTT.

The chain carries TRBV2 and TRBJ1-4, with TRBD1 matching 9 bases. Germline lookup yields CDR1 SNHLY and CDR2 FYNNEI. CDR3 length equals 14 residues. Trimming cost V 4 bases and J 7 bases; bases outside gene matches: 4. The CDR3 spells CASSVDRGTEKLFF. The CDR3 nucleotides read TGTGCCAGCAGTGTTGACAGGGGGACTGAAAAACTGTTTTTT.

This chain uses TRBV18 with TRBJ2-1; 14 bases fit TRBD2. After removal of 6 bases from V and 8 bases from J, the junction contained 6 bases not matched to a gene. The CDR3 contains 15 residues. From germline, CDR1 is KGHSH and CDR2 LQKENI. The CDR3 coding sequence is TGTGCCAGCTCGTACGGGACTAGCGGGAGCGATGAGCAGTTCTTC. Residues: CASSYGTSGSDEQFF.

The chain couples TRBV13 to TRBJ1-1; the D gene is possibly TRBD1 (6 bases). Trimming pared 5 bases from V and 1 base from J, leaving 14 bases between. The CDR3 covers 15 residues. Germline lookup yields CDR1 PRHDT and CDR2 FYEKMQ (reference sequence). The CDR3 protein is CASSIGTTKNTEAFF. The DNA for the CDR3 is TGTGCCAGCAGCATCGGGACAACCAAGAACACTGAAGCTTTCTTT.

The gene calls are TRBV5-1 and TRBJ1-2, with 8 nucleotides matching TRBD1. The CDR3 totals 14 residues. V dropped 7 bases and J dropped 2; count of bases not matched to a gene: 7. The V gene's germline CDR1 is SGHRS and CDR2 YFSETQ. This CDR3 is CASRETGANYGYTF. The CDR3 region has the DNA TGCGCCAGCCGGGAGACAGGGGCAAACTATGGCTACACCTTC.

The CDR3 here is CASSTDRKLYEQYF. In DNA, the CDR3 is TGCGCCAGCAGCACGGACAGAAAACTCTACGAGCAGTACTTC. This rearrangement joins TRBV5-1 to TRBJ2-7; possibly TRBD1 for D (6 bases). The CDR3 loop spans 14 amino acids. V gave up 4 bases and J gave up 3 bases, with 14 bases separating them. CDR1 SGHRS and CDR2 YFSETQ come from the germline V gene.